This TCR beta chain was identified in a study of T cells expressing NK-cell markers. Overall study context: There were seven HCMV-seropositive donors and one seronegative donor among the eight sequenced.

This CDR3 has 12 amino acids. In germline, CDR1 is ENHRY, CDR2 SYGVKD. TCRdb reprocessed the 5' RACE reads and reports one entry per CDR3 protein, with no DNA. The listing records 500,000 or so distinct CDR3 sequences. The specimen was blood T cells: a sorted CD56 or NKG2C T cell subset, CD4+ or CD8+ T cells, or bulk PBMC T cells (not recorded which). The TCR was taken from a man aged 18 to 30 in good health. The genes are TRBV10-3 and TRBJ2-1. The CDR3 sequence is CAISGTTSEQFF.